This T cell receptor (beta chain) was captured by sequencing in a study of blood T cell repertoires in COVID-19. Study-wide context: The United States, Italy and Spain provided the acute and convalescent COVID-19 samples.

The authors' processing: From reference gene primer amplification, estimates of nucleated cell counts were derived. Profiling relied on immunoSEQ multiplex PCR, and the TCRdb table lists in-frame clones only, not all of them. That table supplies the V and J calls and clone size; D and trimming were determined from the DNA. In the table there are roughly 190,000 clones, around 83% of which are singletons. The CDR3 spans 17 residues. The trim removed 0 bases at V and 0 bases at J, leaving 4 bases unmatched. Germline assignment: CDR1 MGHRA and CDR2 YSYEKL. The chain combines TRBV4-1 with TRBJ2-7; 11 positions agree with TRBD2. The TCR sequence derives from a man over 45 with active or convalescent COVID-19. Sequencing was carried out using peripheral blood. The DNA of the CDR3 is TGCGCCAGCAGCCAAGAGGTAGCGGGGGGGACCTCCTACGAGCAGTACTTC. Residues: CASSQEVAGGTSYEQYF.